The 13 T cell receptor beta chains below come from one sample, sequenced in a study of memory CD4+ T cells and cytomegalovirus serostatus. Single viable CD3+CD4+CD8-CD45RO+ cells were sorted as the memory CD4+ T cells. Only in-frame clones appear in the TCRdb table, and some are missing; sequencing was by immunoSEQ multiplex PCR. The repertoire consists of 50,000 or so clones, with 60% to 85% occurring once and the leading ten covering roughly 1.4%. The sequenced sample consisted of memory CD4+ T cells from blood. The receptors come from an adult in good health and CMV-seropositive.

The chain is built from TRBV6-5 and TRBJ2-2; 12 positions match TRBD2. The CDR3 consists of 15 residues. Germline trimming cut 6 bases from V and 6 bases from J; bases unmatched to any gene: 5. Looked up from germline, CDR1 is MNHEY and CDR2 is SVGAGI. This CDR3 reads CASRQLAGGSGELFF. The CDR3 DNA is TGTGCCAGCAGACAACTAGCGGGAGGTTCCGGGGAGCTGTTTTTT.

The chain uses TRBV2 and TRBJ2-5, with no clear D. Germline CDR1 reads SNHLY; CDR2 reads FYNNEI. Trimming took 7 bases from V and 4 from J, leaving 19 bases between them. The CDR3 runs 15 residues. In nucleotides, the CDR3 is TGTGCCAGCATTAGTAAAACCTCATGGTCAGAGACCCAGTACTTC. This encodes CASISKTSWSETQYF.

The chain carries TRBV5-1 and TRBJ1-3; 8 nucleotides line up with TRBD1. J lost 0 bases, V lost 2 bases, and 7 bases had no gene match. The CDR3 covers 17 residues. Germline-derived CDR1 and CDR2 are SGHRS and YFSETQ. DNA for the CDR3: TGCGCCAGCAGCTTAACGGGACAGGCGAGCTCTGGAAACACCATATATTTT. This codes for CASSLTGQASSGNTIYF. The full variable domain, in which reference TRBV5-1 and TRBJ1-3 provide the parts outside the CDR3, is KAGVTQTPRYLIKTRGQQVTLSCSPISGHRSVSWYQQTPGQGLQFLFEYFSETQRNKGNFPGRFSGRQFSNSRSEMNVSTLELGDSALYLCASSLTGQASSGNTIYFGEGSWLTVV.

The chain is built from TRBV6-1 and TRBJ2-4, with a possible D match to TRBD2 (5 bases). The CDR3 covers 16 residues. V lost 0 bases and J 3 bases, leaving 12 bases between the germline ends. Germline CDR1 is MNHNS and CDR2 is SASEGT. The CDR3 is CASSEAFTGVKNIQYF. CDR3 DNA sequence: TGTGCCAGCAGTGAAGCTTTTACCGGGGTCAAAAACATTCAGTACTTC.

This chain links TRBV14 with TRBJ1-2; no clear D. Trimming took 5 bases from V and 0 from J, leaving 7 bases between them. CDR1 and CDR2 (germline): SGHDN, FVKESK. This CDR3 region has 13 residues. CDR3 protein: CASSLVPNYGYTF. Here the CDR3 DNA reads TGTGCCAGCAGCTTGGTCCCTAACTATGGCTACACCTTC.

This clone was observed a single time. The chain combines TRBV9 with TRBJ2-7; D uncertain. Germline CDR1 is SGDLS and CDR2 is YYNGEE. The CDR3 extends over 14 amino acids. V was cut by 0 bases and J by 3 bases, with 10 bases left in between. In nucleotides, the CDR3 is TGTGCCAGCAGCGTAGGTCCCGTAAGCTACGAGCAGTACTTC. Its protein product is CASSVGPVSYEQYF. The full variable domain, with the rest looked up from reference TRBV9 and TRBJ2-7, is DSGVTQTPKHLITATGQRVTLRCSPRSGDLSVYWYQQSLDQGLQFLIQYYNGEERAKGNILERFSAQQFPDLHSELNLSSLELGDSALYFCASSVGPVSYEQYFGPGTRLTVT.

Written as DNA, the CDR3 is TGTGCCAGCAGACCGGGACAGGGATCCCGGGCTGGAAACACCATATATTTT. Translation gives CASRPGQGSRAGNTIYF. This chain joins TRBV28 and TRBJ1-3, with 9 bases lining up with TRBD1. CDR3 size: 17 residues. V lost 6 bases, J lost 2 bases, and 11 bases stayed unmatched. The germline V gene encodes CDR1 MDHEN and CDR2 SYDVKM.

This CDR3 reads CASSDLGGAGGYTF. In DNA form, the CDR3 reads TGTGCCAGCAGTGATTTGGGGGGCGCTGGGGGCTACACCTTC. The chain links TRBV6-1 to TRBJ1-2; TRBD1 is a possible D gene (6 bases). V was clipped by 3 bases and J by 8 bases, with 16 bases between them. Germline V gene lookup returns CDR1 MNHNS and CDR2 SASEGT. CDR3 length: 14 amino acids.

The chain links TRBV6-6 to TRBJ1-2; D call uncertain. The V end lost 7 bases, the J end lost 2 bases, and 8 bases lay between the germline ends. The CDR3 is 12 amino acids. Germline V lookup: CDR1 MNHNY, CDR2 SVGAGI (reference sequence). This chain's CDR3 is CASTTANYGYTF. The CDR3 DNA reads as TGTGCCAGCACCACGGCAAACTATGGCTACACCTTC.

The V gene is TRBV6-5, the J gene TRBJ1-6; no firm D call. The CDR3 sequence is 13 residues long. Trimming took 0 bases from V and 5 from J, leaving 2 bases between them. Germline V gene sequence: CDR1 MNHEY, CDR2 SVGAGI. The CDR3 nucleotides are TGTGCCAGCAGTTACTCTGATAATTCACCCCTCCACTTT. The encoded protein is CASSYSDNSPLHF.

This chain connects TRBV1 to TRBJ2-7; TRBD2 reflects the table's D call only, with no check against the DNA. TRBV1 is recorded as a pseudogene. This CDR3 has 12 amino acids. In nucleotides, the CDR3 is TGCACCAGCAGCCGCGAAGTTTACGAGCAGTACTTC. It encodes CTSSREVYEQYF.

The table lists this clone with a count of one. The V and J genes are TRBV7-2 and TRBJ1-5; 8 nucleotides line up with TRBD1. The CDR3 loop spans 16 amino acids. Trimming took 1 base from V and 2 from J; bases not matched to a gene: 4. Per the germline V gene, CDR1 is SGHTA and CDR2 is FQGNSA. The CDR3 is CASSLGTGKGNQPQHF. CDR3 coding DNA: TGTGCCAGCAGCTTAGGGACAGGGAAAGGCAATCAGCCCCAGCATTTT.

This clone turned up a few times. V usage is TRBV9 and J usage is TRBJ2-1, with 9 bases aligning to TRBD2. Unmatched junction bases numbered 15, after V lost 3 bases and J lost 5 bases. The CDR3 totals 18 residues. The V gene's germline CDR1 is SGDLS and CDR2 YYNGEE. CDR3 nucleotides: TGTGCCAGCAGCGCAACCCCCCGCGGCGGGGGGGAAAACAATGAGCAGTTCTTC. Encoded protein: CASSATPRGGGENNEQFF.